Below are 29 T cell receptor beta chains sequenced from a single sample in a study of PD-1 blockade in classical Hodgkin lymphoma. Patients all relapsed after autologous stem cell transplantation, and there was variation in brentuximab vedotin exposure. Method: immunoSEQ multiplex PCR; TCRdb's copy keeps in-frame clones and lacks some. The repertoire consists of about 18,000 clones, with roughly 76% occurring once and the leading ten covering approximately 24%. The sample was peripheral blood mononuclear cells (PBMCs), taken at baseline. These receptors were obtained from a human donor with classical Hodgkin lymphoma.

This clone was found a few times. The chain recombines TRBV11-3 with TRBJ1-5, with a weak D call TRBD1 (5 bases). Trimming cost V 5 bases and J 6 bases, with 11 bases left between them. CDR1 is SGHNT, CDR2 YENEEA, per germline. CDR3 size: 13 residues. The CDR3 reads CASSQGASQPQHF. The DNA for the CDR3 is TGTGCCAGCAGCCAAGGGGCGAGTCAGCCCCAGCATTTT.

This chain links TRBV7-9 with TRBJ2-3; a possible D gene is TRBD2 (6 bases). This CDR3 spans 16 amino acids. V was cut by 2 bases and J by 1 base, with 13 bases left in between. The germline gives CDR1 SEHNR, CDR2 FQNEAQ (reference sequence). CDR3 loop: CASSLPSGRRTDTQYF. The CDR3 region has the DNA TGTGCCAGCAGCTTACCGTCCGGGAGACGCACAGATACGCAGTATTTT.

The rearrangement links TRBV5-1 to TRBJ2-2, with 7 nucleotides matching TRBD2. Germline trimming cut 1 base from V and 1 base from J; bases unmatched to any gene: 4. CDR1 is SGHRS, CDR2 YFSETQ, per germline. This CDR3 has 16 amino acids. This chain's CDR3 is CASSLLTSENTGELFF. The CDR3 bases are TGCGCCAGCAGCTTGCTTACTAGCGAGAACACCGGGGAGCTGTTTTTT.

This clone was found once. The chain couples TRBV6-5 to TRBJ1-2, with D unclear. Looked up from germline, CDR1 is MNHEY and CDR2 is SVGAGI. This CDR3 is 14 amino acids long. V was clipped by 6 bases and J by 3 bases, with 14 bases between them. The CDR3 DNA reads TGTGCCAGCAGCCAGTCCGGGCCATACTATGGCTACACCTTC. The encoded protein is CASSQSGPYYGYTF.

The V and J genes are TRBV5-1 and TRBJ2-7; the D gene is possibly TRBD1 (5 bases). The V and J ends lost 0 bases and 3 bases respectively, with 13 bases between them. The CDR3 has 15 amino acids. Germline assignment: CDR1 SGHRS and CDR2 YFSETQ. The CDR3 nucleotides read TGCGCCAGCAGCTTGGGACAGCATAGAGTCTACGAGCAGTACTTC. Translating gives CASSLGQHRVYEQYF.

The CDR3 nucleotides are TGCGCCAGCAGCTTGGGGGGCTTCGGACAGAAGAACACCGGGGAGCTGTTTTTT. Amino acid sequence: CASSLGGFGQKNTGELFF. This chain joins TRBV5-1 and TRBJ2-2; possible D gene TRBD1, 6 bases. Deletions cut 0 bases from V and 1 base from J, with 16 bases between. There are 18 residues in the CDR3. The germline gives CDR1 SGHRS, CDR2 YFSETQ.

The rearrangement links TRBV10-2 to TRBJ1-5; D unclear. This CDR3 has 13 residues. Germline V lookup: CDR1 WSHSY, CDR2 SAAADI. Trimming cost V 2 bases and J 3 bases, with 5 bases left between them. This chain's CDR3 is CASSEVFNQPQHF. The CDR3 DNA reads TGCGCCAGCAGTGAGGTGTTCAATCAGCCCCAGCATTTT.

For this clone: One base away lies a much larger clone, so this may be a sequencing read error. In the same sample, other DNA sequences code for this CDR3. The J gene is TRBJ1-5, the V gene TRBV5-1, with D tentatively TRBD1 (6 bases). This CDR3 is 15 amino acids long. Looked up from germline, CDR1 is SGHRS and CDR2 is YFSETQ. Trimming took off 1 base at V and 1 base at J, with 9 bases between the two ends. The CDR3 nucleotides read TGCGCCAGCAGCTTGACCACAGGGAGCAATCAGCCCCAGCATTTT. It is translated as CASSLTTGSNQPQHF. The full variable domain, in which reference TRBV5-1 and TRBJ1-5 provide the parts outside the CDR3, is KAGVTQTPRYLIKTRGQQVTLSCSPISGHRSVSWYQQTPGQGLQFLFEYFSETQRNKGNFPGRFSGRQFSNSRSEMNVSTLELGDSALYLCASSLTTGSNQPQHFGDGTRLSIL.

V and J are TRBV7-3 and TRBJ2-2, with TRBD1 matching 12 bases. Looked up from germline, CDR1 is SGHTA and CDR2 is FQGTGA. J was trimmed by 5 bases and V by 4 bases; bases with no gene match: 5. This CDR3 comprises 16 residues. In DNA form, the CDR3 reads TGTGCCAGCAGCTCTAGGGACAGGGGGCAGACCGGGGAGCTGTTTTTT. The encoded protein is CASSSRDRGQTGELFF.

The chain joins TRBV7-9 to TRBJ1-1, with D unclear. CDR1 and CDR2 (germline): SEHNR, FQNEAQ (reference sequence). The ends were cut back, 4 bases at V and 11 bases at J, with 11 bases in the middle. The CDR3 runs to 11 residues. DNA of the CDR3: TGTGCCAGCAGCTCGACTCCTGGGGCTTTCTTT. Residues: CASSSTPGAFF.

This chain joins TRBV5-5 and TRBJ2-7; D gene ambiguous. In germline, CDR1 is SGHKS, CDR2 YYEKEE (reference sequence). V lost 4 bases and J 1 base, leaving 9 bases between the germline ends. This CDR3 has 13 residues. The DNA of the CDR3 is TGTGCCAGCAGCGTGACCGGATCCTACGAGCAGTACTTC. It specifies CASSVTGSYEQYF.

This chain links TRBV28 with TRBJ2-1, with TRBD2 identical over 16 bases. The CDR3 consists of 15 residues. The V and J ends lost 6 bases and 7 bases, in that order; junction bases with no gene match: 3. From germline, CDR1 is MDHEN and CDR2 SYDVKM. The CDR3 protein is CASSEGLAGGNEQFF. CDR3 nucleotide sequence: TGTGCCAGCAGCGAGGGACTAGCGGGAGGGAATGAGCAGTTCTTC.

This chain connects TRBV27 to TRBJ2-3; 7 positions agree with TRBD2. This CDR3 region has 16 residues. Germline-derived CDR1 and CDR2 are MNHEY and SMNVEV (reference sequence). Trimming removed 1 base from V and 1 base from J; junction bases left unmatched: 5. This chain's CDR3 is CASSLYGGFGTDTQYF. CDR3 nucleotides: TGTGCCAGCAGTTTATACGGGGGGTTTGGCACAGATACGCAGTATTTT.

The V call is TRBV5-4, the J call TRBJ2-5; no clear D. The CDR3 totals 13 residues. V gave up 2 bases and J gave up 5 bases, with 10 bases separating them. Germline loops: CDR1 SGHNT, CDR2 YYREEE (reference sequence). The CDR3 here is CASSFDQKETQYF. The CDR3 DNA sequence: TGTGCCAGCAGCTTTGACCAGAAGGAGACCCAGTACTTC.

The CDR3 DNA reads as TGTGCCAGCAGCCCCACGGGGGACAGGTACGCCTATGGCTACACCTTC. Its protein is CASSPTGDRYAYGYTF. The V call is TRBV28, the J call TRBJ1-2; 8 bases agree with TRBD1. V lost 6 bases and J lost 4; bases outside the gene matches: 13. Germline V CDR1 and CDR2: MDHEN, SYDVKM. This CDR3 has 16 residues.

A few counts support this clone. The V gene is TRBV28, the J gene TRBJ2-7; D remains unclear. CDR1 MDHEN and CDR2 SYDVKM come from the germline V gene. This CDR3 comprises 12 residues. The ends were cut back, 2 bases at V and 5 bases at J, with 7 bases in the middle. The CDR3 nucleotides read TGTGCCAGCAGTTTAGGTGGAGACGAGCAGTACTTC. It specifies CASSLGGDEQYF.

The chain joins TRBV4-2 to TRBJ2-5; 9 bases match TRBD2. CDR1 is LGHNA and CDR2 is YNFKEQ in the germline V gene. This CDR3 has 14 amino acids. V dropped 6 bases and J dropped 1; count of bases not matched to a gene: 3. The CDR3 DNA reads as TGTGCCAGCAGTCCTAGCGGGGCCCAAGAGACCCAGTACTTC. Translation gives CASSPSGAQETQYF.

CDR3 nucleotides: TGTGCCAGCAGCTTAGTGGTGCGGTGCAATCAGCCCCAGCATTTT. Encoded protein: CASSLVVRCNQPQHF. This sequence joins TRBV7-4 and TRBJ1-5; D is undetermined. V lost 1 base and J lost 2, with 9 bases in between. Germline CDR1 SGHVT, CDR2 SQSDAQ. CDR3 length equals 15 residues.

The chain is built from TRBV6-5 and TRBJ2-1; 9 bases fit TRBD2. Per the germline V gene, CDR1 is MNHEY and CDR2 is SVGAGI. V lost 10 bases and J lost 6; bases outside the gene matches: 10. The CDR3 length is 14 residues. The CDR3 DNA follows: TGTGCCACCCGCCGGACTAGCGTGAGCAATGAGCAGTTCTTC. It translates to CATRRTSVSNEQFF.

The rearrangement links TRBV10-1 to TRBJ2-7; 11 bases fit TRBD2. This CDR3 region has 16 residues. The V and J ends lost 0 bases and 6 bases, in that order; junction bases with no gene match: 7. Germline V lookup: CDR1 WNHNN, CDR2 SYGVQD (reference sequence). The DNA for the CDR3 is TGCGCCAGCAGTGAGTCGTTTAGCGGGAGGGGCTCCGAGCAGTACTTC. Translating gives CASSESFSGRGSEQYF.

The chain recombines TRBV11-3 with TRBJ2-1; tentatively, D is TRBD1 (6 bases). Germline V gene sequence: CDR1 SGHNT, CDR2 YENEEA. The CDR3 consists of 19 residues. The V end lost 3 bases, the J end lost 0 bases, and 21 bases lay between the germline ends. This CDR3 is CASSFSVRGRDNSYNEQFF. The CDR3 nucleotides read TGTGCCAGCAGCTTTTCGGTAAGGGGTCGGGACAACTCCTACAATGAGCAGTTCTTC.

This chain connects TRBV5-1 to TRBJ1-3; no reliable D call. The end of the DNA fits TRBJ2-2 better, so the J call may be wrong. From germline, CDR1 is SGHRS and CDR2 YFSETQ. The CDR3 is made up of 14 amino acids. CDR3 protein: CASSLWTGTGELFF. The CDR3 bases are TGCGCCAGCAGCTTGTGGACGGGTACCGGGGAGCTGTTTTTT.

The chain has TRBV5-1 and TRBJ1-1; possible D gene TRBD1, 5 bases. CDR3 length: 15 amino acids. Germline lookup yields CDR1 SGHRS and CDR2 YFSETQ. Trimming removed 4 bases from V and 7 bases from J, with 20 bases in between. This CDR3 is CASSPIDSGTVEAFF. The CDR3 DNA follows: TGCGCCAGCAGCCCTATCGACAGTGGAACGGTTGAAGCTTTCTTT. Full variable domain (outside the CDR3, taken from reference TRBV5-1 and TRBJ1-1): KAGVTQTPRYLIKTRGQQVTLSCSPISGHRSVSWYQQTPGQGLQFLFEYFSETQRNKGNFPGRFSGRQFSNSRSEMNVSTLELGDSALYLCASSPIDSGTVEAFFGQGTRLTVV.

This chain connects TRBV7-8 to TRBJ1-5; D is ambiguous. Per germline, CDR1 SGHVS and CDR2 FQNEAQ. The CDR3 consists of 15 residues. Trimming pared 5 bases from V and 0 bases from J, leaving 11 bases between. This chain's CDR3 is CASSPSLDSNQPQHF. The CDR3 nucleotides are TGTGCCAGCAGCCCATCGCTGGATAGCAATCAGCCCCAGCATTTT.

The chain couples TRBV6-4 to TRBJ2-7; D gene uncertain. Trimming took off 2 bases at V and 2 bases at J, with 16 bases between the two ends. The CDR3 length is 16 residues. Looked up from germline, CDR1 is MRHNA and CDR2 is SNTAGT. The CDR3 DNA reads as TGTGCCAGCAGTGACGGACGTTTGGACGGCACCTACGAGCAGTACTTC. Protein product: CASSDGRLDGTYEQYF.

The J gene is TRBJ2-5, the V gene TRBV11-2; D not resolved. Trimming took off 1 base at V and 7 bases at J, with 4 bases between the two ends. The CDR3 runs to 11 residues. Germline V gene sequence: CDR1 SGHAT, CDR2 FQNNGV. The chain's CDR3 is CASSLGGTQYF. For the CDR3, the DNA is TGTGCCAGCAGCTTAGGTGGGACCCAGTACTTC.

This chain joins TRBV6-6 and TRBJ1-6, with D perhaps matching TRBD1 (5 bases). The V end was cut by 2 bases, the J end by 6 bases, with 8 bases between. Per germline, CDR1 MNHNY and CDR2 SVGAGI (reference sequence). This CDR3 comprises 14 residues. This CDR3 reads CASSYAGINSPLHF. The CDR3 DNA sequence: TGTGCCAGCAGTTACGCAGGGATTAATTCACCCCTCCACTTT.

With respect to this clone: The junction differs from germline at one of its ends, possibly a read error. This rearrangement joins TRBV7-7 to TRBJ2-7; D gene unclear. CDR1 is SSHAT, CDR2 FNYEAQ, per germline (reference sequence). The CDR3 is made up of 15 amino acids. The CDR3 is CASSLGPGLAYEQYF. The CDR3 DNA sequence: TGTGCTAGCAGCTTAGGACCTGGGTTGGCCTACGAGCAGTACTTC.

This chain uses TRBV7-8 with TRBJ1-2; 7 positions agree with TRBD1. Germline assignment: CDR1 SGHVS and CDR2 FQNEAQ. V trimming: 0 bases; J trimming: 6 bases; junction bases outside the gene matches: 10. This CDR3 is 16 amino acids long. CDR3 protein: CASSLAGGGEAHGYTF. Here the CDR3 DNA reads TGTGCCAGCAGCTTAGCGGGAGGGGGCGAAGCTCATGGCTACACCTTC. The full variable domain, in which reference TRBV7-8 and TRBJ1-2 provide the parts outside the CDR3, is GAGVSQSPRYKVAKRGQDVALRCDPISGHVSLFWYQQALGQGPEFLTYFQNEAQLDKSGLPSDRFFAERPEGSVSTLKIQRTQQEDSAVYLCASSLAGGGEAHGYTFGSGTRLTVV.